Included here is one TCR beta chain sequence, with context. Its antigen is undetermined. The data were taken from a study of OX40 agonist ivuxolimab in advanced cancers. Study results and limitations: Among some nonresponders, normalized T-cell clonal expansion was also low. Averaged across samples, CD8+ T cells carried more expanded clones than CD4+ did. With doses of 0.1-3.0 mg/kg, partial responders showed among the lowest clonal expansion. Clones of CD4+ and CD8+ blood T cells grew by week 6 at doses of 0.1 to 3.0 mg/kg.

CDR1 and CDR2 (germline): LNHDA, SQIVND (reference sequence). This CDR3 spans 14 amino acids. Trimming removed 3 bases at V and 4 bases at J, with 9 bases between. This table comes from immunoSEQ multiplex PCR, and its TCRdb copy is limited to in-frame clones, with some not included. The table records about 51,000 clones, about nine tenths of them present only once. The clonotype comes from an adult with an advanced solid tumor such as melanoma, head and neck, liver or kidney cancer. The sequencing here drew on CD4+ or CD8+ T cells sorted from blood, taken in a trial of the OX40 agonist ivuxolimab. The V call is TRBV19, the J call TRBJ2-2; the D gene is possibly TRBD1 (5 bases). The DNA for the CDR3 is TGTGCCAGTAGTATGGTCAGGGCCACCGGGGAGCTGTTTTTT. This sequence encodes CASSMVRATGELFF.